What follows is one TCR beta chain and its context. The sample belongs to a study of blood T cell repertoires in COVID-19. Generated by immunoSEQ multiplex PCR, the TCRdb table keeps only in-frame clones and is missing some. The sample lists about 210,000 clones; about nine tenths were seen once. Germline V gives CDR1 SGHTA, CDR2 FQGNSA. The CDR3 is 16 amino acids. With V trimmed by 5 bases and J by 1 base, 6 bases remained unmatched. This sequence joins TRBV7-2 and TRBJ1-4; 8 nucleotides match TRBD1. The receptor comes from a man younger than 45 in a cohort exposed to, infected with or recovered from COVID-19 (not recorded which). Sequenced input: PBMCs or T cells enriched from blood (not recorded which). The CDR3 sequence is CASSPQGARTNEKLFF. The CDR3 nucleotides are TGTGCCAGCAGCCCCCAGGGGGCAAGAACTAATGAAAAACTGTTTTTT. Full variable domain (remainder filled in from reference TRBV7-2 and TRBJ1-4): GAGVSQSPSNKVTEKGKDVELRCDPISGHTALYWYRQSLGQGLEFLIYFQGNSAPDKSGLPSDRFSAERTGGSVSTLTIQRTQQEDSAVYLCASSPQGARTNEKLFFGSGTQLSVL.